Detailed here is one T cell receptor beta chain. The antigen is unknown. Reprocessing the 5' RACE reads, TCRdb reports a single entry for every CDR3 protein and omits DNA. Recorded here are about 160,000 distinct CDR3 sequences; the top ten clones represent approximately 17%. This CDR3 is built from 14 residues. Germline CDR1 DFQATT, CDR2 SNEGSKA (reference sequence). This sample is part of a study of T cells expressing NK-cell markers. Findings and limits, study-wide: Of the CD8+ T cells in about 6 donors, roughly 1.0-7.5% belonged to dominant NKG2C+ clonotypes.

The receptor comes from a woman aged 18 to 75 in good health. Specimen: blood T cells: a sorted CD56 or NKG2C T cell subset, CD4+ or CD8+ T cells, or bulk PBMC T cells (not recorded which). The V gene is TRBV20-1, the J gene TRBJ2-1; there is no DNA to check the TCRdb D call of TRBD2. CDR3 region: CSASGRLSYNEQFF.